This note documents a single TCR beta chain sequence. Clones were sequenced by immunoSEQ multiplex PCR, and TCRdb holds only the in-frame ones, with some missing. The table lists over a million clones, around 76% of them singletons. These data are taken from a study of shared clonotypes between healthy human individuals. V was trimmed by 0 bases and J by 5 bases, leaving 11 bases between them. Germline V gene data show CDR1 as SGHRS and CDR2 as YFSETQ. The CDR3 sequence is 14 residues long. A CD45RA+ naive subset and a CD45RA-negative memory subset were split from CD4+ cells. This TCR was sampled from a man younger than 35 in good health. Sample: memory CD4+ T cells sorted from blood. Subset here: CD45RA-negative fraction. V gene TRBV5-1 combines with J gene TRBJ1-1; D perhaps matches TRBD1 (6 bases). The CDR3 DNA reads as TGCGCCAGCAGCTTGGTTTCAGGGGTTACTGAAGCTTTCTTT. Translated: CASSLVSGVTEAFF.